This entry lists 11 T cell receptor beta chains sequenced from one sample in a study of immune characteristics of hereditary and idiopathic chronic pancreatitis. Produced via immunoSEQ multiplex PCR; TCRdb's table is partial and in-frame only. This repertoire shows 6,000 or so clones, around 75% found once; its top ten account for 7.3%. The pancreas tissue came from patients undergoing total pancreatectomy with islet autotransplantation. Material for sequencing was pancreas tissue with hereditary chronic pancreatitis. These receptors were obtained from a human donor with chronic pancreatitis.

The chain is built from TRBV18 and TRBJ1-5, with D possibly matching TRBD1 (6 bases). In germline, CDR1 is KGHSH, CDR2 LQKENI. The CDR3 is 15 amino acids. V was trimmed by 3 bases and J by 3 bases, leaving 12 bases between them. The CDR3 here is CASSPSQGTNQPQHF. The CDR3 bases are TGTGCCAGCTCACCCAGCCAGGGGACCAATCAGCCCCAGCATTTT.

This clone was picked up one time. The V gene is TRBV27, the J gene TRBJ2-1, with unresolved D. The CDR3 sequence is 16 residues long. Germline loops: CDR1 MNHEY, CDR2 SMNVEV (reference sequence). V gave up 5 bases and J gave up 0 bases, with 14 bases separating them. In DNA form, the CDR3 reads TGTGCCAGCAGTGTTAACTCGAAGAGCTCCTACAATGAGCAGTTCTTC. It translates to CASSVNSKSSYNEQFF.

The count of this clone is one. The chain uses TRBV5-1 and TRBJ1-1, with D hard to call. This CDR3 region has 12 residues. With 1 base removed from V and 7 bases from J, the gap between germline ends came to 8 bases. The germline V gene has CDR1 SGHRS and CDR2 YFSETQ. The DNA of the CDR3 is TGCGCCAGCAGCTTGCCAGCCAATGAAGCTTTCTTT. This codes for CASSLPANEAFF.

V usage is TRBV18 and J usage is TRBJ1-5; possibly TRBD1 for D (5 bases). The germline V gene has CDR1 KGHSH and CDR2 LQKENI. The CDR3 totals 14 residues. Trimming left V 2 bases short and J 4 bases short, with 9 bases between. DNA for the CDR3: TGTGCCAGCTCACCAAACAGGAGAAATCAGCCCCAGCATTTT. It yields the protein CASSPNRRNQPQHF.

This chain joins TRBV4-1 and TRBJ2-7; 9 bases are shared with TRBD1. The V segment lost 0 bases and the J segment 7 bases; nucleotides outside the gene matches: 4. This CDR3 is 14 amino acids long. CDR1 and CDR2 from the germline V gene are MGHRA and YSYEKL. The CDR3 DNA reads as TGCGCCAGCAGCCAAGAACAGGGGGCAGGAGAGCAGTACTTC. Protein product: CASSQEQGAGEQYF.

V gene TRBV7-6 combines with J gene TRBJ1-1; TRBD1 is a possible D gene (5 bases). The CDR3 runs to 14 residues. Germline CDR1 reads SGHVS; CDR2 reads FNYEAQ. V lost 1 base to trimming and J lost 5 bases, with 11 bases between them. CDR3 nucleotide sequence: TGTGCCAGCAGCTTAGGCGGGGCACGGACTGAAGCTTTCTTT. Translated, it gives CASSLGGARTEAFF.

The chain combines TRBV2 with TRBJ1-5; no clear D gene. Germline loops: CDR1 SNHLY, CDR2 FYNNEI. The CDR3 is made up of 15 amino acids. Trimming took 5 bases from V and 8 from J, leaving 19 bases between them. The CDR3 DNA reads TGTGCCAGCAGTCCACCCAGCCCAGATCGGAAGCCCCAGCATTTT. Amino acids: CASSPPSPDRKPQHF.

The V gene is TRBV18, the J gene TRBJ1-4; 7 positions match TRBD1. The CDR3 spans 15 residues. V gave up 6 bases and J gave up 6 bases; unmatched junction bases: 10. Looked up from germline, CDR1 is KGHSH and CDR2 is LQKENI. CDR3 in amino acids: CASSYRQGRDEKLFF. Written as DNA, the CDR3 is TGTGCCAGCTCCTACAGACAGGGAAGGGATGAAAAACTGTTTTTT. Full variable domain (remainder filled in from reference TRBV18 and TRBJ1-4): NAGVMQNPRHLVRRRGQEARLRCSPMKGHSHVYWYRQLPEEGLKFMVYLQKENIIDESGMPKERFSAEFPKEGPSILRIQQVVRGDSAAYFCASSYRQGRDEKLFFGSGTQLSVL.

V usage is TRBV10-3 and J usage is TRBJ2-1; D might be TRBD1 (5 bases). This CDR3 has 12 residues. The V end lost 8 bases, the J end lost 3 bases, and 8 bases lay between the germline ends. Germline CDR1 and CDR2: ENHRY and SYGVKD. CDR3 residues: CAIQDNYNEQFF. The CDR3 bases are TGTGCCATCCAGGACAACTACAATGAGCAGTTCTTC.

V is TRBV19 and J is TRBJ1-2, with D tentatively TRBD1 (6 bases). The CDR3 is 15 amino acids. The V end lost 8 bases, the J end lost 2 bases, and 18 bases lay between the germline ends. Germline CDR1 is LNHDA and CDR2 is SQIVND (reference sequence). In DNA form, the CDR3 reads TGTGCCAGTCGTCCGGTGGACAGTAACAACTATGGCTACACCTTC. It translates to CASRPVDSNNYGYTF.

The J gene is TRBJ1-1, the V gene TRBV2; weak D call: TRBD1 (6 bases). The germline V gene has CDR1 SNHLY and CDR2 FYNNEI. V was shortened by 7 bases and J by 8 bases, with 17 bases between the two germline ends. The CDR3 length is 13 residues. The CDR3 region has the DNA TGTGCCAGCACCTGGATGGGGGGGGGCGAAGCTTTCTTT. Translated: CASTWMGGGEAFF.